This TCR beta chain was observed in a study of T cell responses to AZD1222 COVID-19 vaccine. This table comes from immunoSEQ multiplex PCR, and its TCRdb copy is limited to in-frame clones, with some not included. This table holds approximately 110,000 clones, approximately 84% found once. Germline V gene data show CDR1 as SNHLY and CDR2 as FYNNEI. This CDR3 is built from 12 residues. V was shortened by 5 bases and J by 3 bases, with 8 bases between the two germline ends. Only one count was recorded for this clone. The target antigen is unknown. Broader study findings: No day 14 peak samples; only post-peak repertoires were characterized.

The source was peripheral blood, collected on day 0 of AZD1222 vaccination. The V and J genes are TRBV2 and TRBJ2-7; the D gene is possibly TRBD1 (6 bases). The clonotype comes from an adult in good health. The CDR3 bases are TGTGCCAGCAGTCAACAGGGCTACGAGCAGTACTTC. Protein: CASSQQGYEQYF.